The TCR beta chain under discussion was sequenced for a study of OX40 agonist ivuxolimab in advanced cancers. Some clones are missing from TCRdb's copy, which holds only in-frame ones; the method was immunoSEQ multiplex PCR. The table includes 100,000 to 150,000 clones, approximately 90% detected once. The CDR3 has 14 amino acids. Germline CDR1 and CDR2: SGHTA and FQGNSA. The germline V and J ends were trimmed by 3 bases and 1 base, with 9 bases remaining between them. The clonotype was recovered from an adult with an advanced solid tumor such as melanoma, head and neck, liver or kidney cancer. The gene calls are TRBV7-2 and TRBJ1-1; D is unclear. This material consisted of CD4+ or CD8+ T cells sorted from blood, taken in a trial of the OX40 agonist ivuxolimab. DNA of the CDR3: TGTGCCAGCAGCTTCCTCCGGCAGAACACTGAAGCTTTCTTT. The encoded protein is CASSFLRQNTEAFF. Drawing the rest from reference TRBV7-2 and TRBJ1-1, the complete variable domain is GAGVSQSPSNKVTEKGKDVELRCDPISGHTALYWYRQSLGQGLEFLIYFQGNSAPDKSGLPSDRFSAERTGGSVSTLTIQRTQQEDSAVYLCASSFLRQNTEAFFGQGTRLTVV.